This TCR beta chain originates from a study of blood T cell repertoires in COVID-19. This CDR3 contains 15 residues. Germline assignment: CDR1 SGDLS and CDR2 YYNGEE. Trimming removed 0 bases at V and 7 bases at J, with 16 bases between. The data were produced by immunoSEQ multiplex PCR, yet TCRdb's version contains in-frame clones alone and is incomplete. The sample includes roughly 200,000 clones, more than 65% of them seen just once. The origin of this receptor is a human donor in a cohort sampled during active COVID-19. The specimen was peripheral blood. This chain uses TRBV9 with TRBJ2-5, with a tentative D call TRBD2 (6 bases). The CDR3 coding sequence is TGTGCCAGCAGCGTAGGACCCCACGGGGGAATGACCCAGTACTTC. Translating gives CASSVGPHGGMTQYF. Drawing the rest from reference TRBV9 and TRBJ2-5, the complete variable domain is DSGVTQTPKHLITATGQRVTLRCSPRSGDLSVYWYQQSLDQGLQFLIQYYNGEERAKGNILERFSAQQFPDLHSELNLSSLELGDSALYFCASSVGPHGGMTQYFGPGTRLLVL.